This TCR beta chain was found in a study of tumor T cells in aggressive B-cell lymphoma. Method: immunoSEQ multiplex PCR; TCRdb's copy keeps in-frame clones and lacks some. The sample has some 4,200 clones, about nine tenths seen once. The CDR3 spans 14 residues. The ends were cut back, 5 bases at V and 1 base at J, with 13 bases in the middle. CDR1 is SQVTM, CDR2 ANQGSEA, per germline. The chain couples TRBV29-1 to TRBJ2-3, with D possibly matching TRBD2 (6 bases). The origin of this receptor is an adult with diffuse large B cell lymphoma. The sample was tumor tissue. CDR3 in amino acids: CSVNGASGTDTQYF. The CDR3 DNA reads TGCAGCGTTAATGGGGCTAGCGGCACAGATACGCAGTATTTT.